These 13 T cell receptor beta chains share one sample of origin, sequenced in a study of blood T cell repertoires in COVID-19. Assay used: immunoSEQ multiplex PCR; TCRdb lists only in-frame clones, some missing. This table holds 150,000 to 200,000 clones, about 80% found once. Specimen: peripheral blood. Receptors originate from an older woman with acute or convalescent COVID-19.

CDR3 sequence reads: CASRDRTGYGYTF. The CDR3 nucleotides read TGTGCCAGCAGGGACCGGACGGGGTATGGCTACACCTTC. The chain uses TRBV9 and TRBJ1-2, with unresolved D. Germline CDR1 reads SGDLS; CDR2 reads YYNGEE. The CDR3 runs to 13 residues. The V gene lost 5 bases and the J gene lost 5 bases, with 13 bases spanning the gap.

The CDR3 region has the DNA TGTGCCAGCAGCTTAGTTGGACAGAATTATAATTCACCCCTCCACTTT. Protein product: CASSLVGQNYNSPLHF. The chain uses TRBV11-2 and TRBJ1-6; the D gene is possibly TRBD1 (6 bases). Germline values: CDR1 SGHAT, CDR2 FQNNGV. CDR3 size: 16 residues. Trimming cost V 1 base and J 4 bases, with 11 bases left between them.

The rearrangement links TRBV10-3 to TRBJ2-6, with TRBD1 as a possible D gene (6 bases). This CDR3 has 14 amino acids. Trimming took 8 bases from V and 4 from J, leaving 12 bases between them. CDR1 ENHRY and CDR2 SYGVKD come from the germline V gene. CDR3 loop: CAIGDISGANVLTF. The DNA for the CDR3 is TGTGCCATCGGGGACATATCGGGGGCCAACGTCCTGACTTTC.

The CDR3 nucleotides read TGTGCCAGTAGTAGGGGCGGGATCGGAAGTGATACGCAGTATTTT. It yields the protein CASSRGGIGSDTQYF. The rearrangement uses TRBV19 and TRBJ2-3, with a tentative D call TRBD2 (6 bases). The CDR3 totals 15 residues. The ends were cut back, 4 bases at V and 6 bases at J, with 17 bases in the middle. Germline V lookup: CDR1 LNHDA, CDR2 SQIVND (reference sequence).

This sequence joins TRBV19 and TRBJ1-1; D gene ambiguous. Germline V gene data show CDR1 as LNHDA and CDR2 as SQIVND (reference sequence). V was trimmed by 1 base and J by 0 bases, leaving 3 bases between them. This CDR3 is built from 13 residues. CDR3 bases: TGTGCCAGTAGTATAGCTGTGAACACTGAAGCTTTCTTT. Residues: CASSIAVNTEAFF.

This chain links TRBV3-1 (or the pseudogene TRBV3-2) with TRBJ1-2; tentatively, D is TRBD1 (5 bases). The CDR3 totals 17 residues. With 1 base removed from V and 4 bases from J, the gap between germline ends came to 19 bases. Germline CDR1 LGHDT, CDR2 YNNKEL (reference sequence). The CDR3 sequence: CASSQAGGRMGTYGYTF. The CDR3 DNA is TGTGCCAGCAGCCAAGCCGGGGGACGGATGGGAACCTATGGCTACACCTTC.

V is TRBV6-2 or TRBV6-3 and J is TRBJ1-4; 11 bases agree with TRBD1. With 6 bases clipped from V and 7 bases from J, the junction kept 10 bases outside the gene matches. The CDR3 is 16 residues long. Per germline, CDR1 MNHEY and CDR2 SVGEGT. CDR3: CASSPNFGTGGEKLFF. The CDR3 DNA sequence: TGTGCCAGCAGCCCTAATTTTGGGACAGGGGGTGAAAAACTGTTTTTT.

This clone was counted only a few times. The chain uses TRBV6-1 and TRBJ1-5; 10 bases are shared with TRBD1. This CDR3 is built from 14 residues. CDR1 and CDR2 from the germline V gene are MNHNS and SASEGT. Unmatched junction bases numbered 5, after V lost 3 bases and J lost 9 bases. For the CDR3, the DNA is TGTGCCAGCAGTGAGGGACAGGGGTGGAGGCCCCAGCATTTT. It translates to CASSEGQGWRPQHF.

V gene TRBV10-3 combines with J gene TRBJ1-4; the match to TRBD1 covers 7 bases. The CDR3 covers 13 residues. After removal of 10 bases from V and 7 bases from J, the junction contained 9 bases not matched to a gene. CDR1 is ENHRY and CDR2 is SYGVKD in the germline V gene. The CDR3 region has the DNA TGTGCCACAACCGGGACAGCGGGTGAAAAACTGTTTTTT. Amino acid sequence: CATTGTAGEKLFF.

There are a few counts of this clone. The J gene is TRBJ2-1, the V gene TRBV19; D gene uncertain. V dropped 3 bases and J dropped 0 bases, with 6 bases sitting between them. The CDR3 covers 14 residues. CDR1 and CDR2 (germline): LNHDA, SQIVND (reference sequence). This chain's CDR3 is CASSIWSSYNEQFF. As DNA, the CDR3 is TGTGCCAGTAGTATCTGGAGCTCCTACAATGAGCAGTTCTTC. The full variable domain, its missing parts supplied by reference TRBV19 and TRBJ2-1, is DGGITQSPKYLFRKEGQNVTLSCEQNLNHDAMYWYRQDPGQGLRLIYYSQIVNDFQKGDIAEGYSVSREKKESFPLTVTSAQKNPTAFYLCASSIWSSYNEQFFGPGTRLTVL.

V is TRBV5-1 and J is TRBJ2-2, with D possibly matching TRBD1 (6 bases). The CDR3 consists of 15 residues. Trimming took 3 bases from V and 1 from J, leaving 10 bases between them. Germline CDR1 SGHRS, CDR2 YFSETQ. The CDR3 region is CASSSGQQNTGELFF. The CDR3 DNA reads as TGCGCCAGCAGCTCAGGACAGCAGAACACCGGGGAGCTGTTTTTT.

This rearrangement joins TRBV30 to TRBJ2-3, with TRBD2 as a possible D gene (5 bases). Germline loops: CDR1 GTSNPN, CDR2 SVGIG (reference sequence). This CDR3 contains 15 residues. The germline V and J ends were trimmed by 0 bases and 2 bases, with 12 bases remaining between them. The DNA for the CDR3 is TGTGCCTGGAGTGTAGCGGTCGGGATCACAGATACGCAGTATTTT. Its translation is CAWSVAVGITDTQYF.

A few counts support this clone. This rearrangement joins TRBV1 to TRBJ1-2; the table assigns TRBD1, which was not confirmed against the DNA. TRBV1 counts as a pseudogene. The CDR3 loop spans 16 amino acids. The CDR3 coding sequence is TGCACCAGCATCAAACGACAGAGCTACTCTAACTATGGCTACACCTTC. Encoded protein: CTSIKRQSYSNYGYTF.